This T cell receptor (beta chain) is from a study of T cell repertoires in cytomegalovirus infection. General study results and limits: Accumulated public TCR beta family frequency recognized individuals carrying CMV together with the relevant HLA. Predominance within the ex vivo response was attributable to HLA-C-restricted CMV-specific TCR beta clonotypes.

TCRdb independently ran MiXCR on the reads; one entry per CDR3 protein. Among about 830,000 distinct CDR3 sequences listed, around a third were seen once. A note on this clonotype: Its antigen is not identified.

This clonotype was sampled from a human donor in good health (CMV status not recorded). Some clones in this sample may be carry-over from other donors' samples. The sequencing used cultured CD8+ T cells from PBMCs, collected from culture after CMV antigen stimulation.

The CDR3 DNA reads TGCAGTGCTAGAGAACTAGCGGGGGGGCCGAATTGGTACGAGCAGTACTTC. Translated, it gives CSARELAGGPNWYEQYF. This chain joins TRBV20-1 and TRBJ2-7; TRBD2 matches 13 bases. Germline V gives CDR1 DFQATT, CDR2 SNEGSKA (reference sequence). The V gene end was trimmed by 0 bases and the J gene end by 4 bases; junction bases not matched to a gene: 9. The CDR3 runs to 17 residues.